The TCR beta chain under discussion was sequenced for a study of regulatory T cells in long-lasting Graves disease. The CDR3 totals 15 residues. CDR1 and CDR2 from the germline V gene are SGHAT and FQNNGV. Between the trimmed V and J ends, which lost 2 bases and 6 bases, there was a span of 13 bases. Specified time point: newly diagnosed GD, antithyroid drugs for less than 3 months. RNA extracted from PBMCs served as the sequencing template. Construction of the TCR beta libraries employed iRepertoire HTBI primers in conjunction with Arm-PCR of CDR3 regions. TCRdb passed the multiplex PCR reads through MiXCR, listing each CDR3 protein once. The profile shows 600,000 to 650,000 distinct CDR3 sequences, roughly 15% of them singletons. Findings of the study overall: Persistent disease was associated with favored TRBV28 usage and with favored use of TRBJ1-2 and TRBJ2-5.

Note on this clonotype: Its target is unknown.

These data were likewise used in another study, on T cells in Graves' hyperthyroidism and ophthalmopathy. From that paper: Diagnoses used clinical symptoms, serum thyroxine and TRAb, thyroid ultrasound and orbital computed tomography. The TCR CDR3 was amplified in a first-round RT-PCR using the HTBI primer set. Ophthalmopathy and stable hyperthyroidism were separated by a 13 V-J model.

This TCR derives from a woman aged 30 to 39 with Graves disease. The specimen comprised peripheral blood mononuclear cells (PBMCs), sampled at new diagnosis, from a patient treated with antithyroid drugs. The rearrangement joins TRBV11-2 to TRBJ2-2; D is ambiguous. The chain's CDR3 is CASSLTTGFAGELFF. CDR3 coding DNA: TGTGCCAGCAGCTTAACCACGGGCTTCGCCGGGGAGCTGTTTTTT.